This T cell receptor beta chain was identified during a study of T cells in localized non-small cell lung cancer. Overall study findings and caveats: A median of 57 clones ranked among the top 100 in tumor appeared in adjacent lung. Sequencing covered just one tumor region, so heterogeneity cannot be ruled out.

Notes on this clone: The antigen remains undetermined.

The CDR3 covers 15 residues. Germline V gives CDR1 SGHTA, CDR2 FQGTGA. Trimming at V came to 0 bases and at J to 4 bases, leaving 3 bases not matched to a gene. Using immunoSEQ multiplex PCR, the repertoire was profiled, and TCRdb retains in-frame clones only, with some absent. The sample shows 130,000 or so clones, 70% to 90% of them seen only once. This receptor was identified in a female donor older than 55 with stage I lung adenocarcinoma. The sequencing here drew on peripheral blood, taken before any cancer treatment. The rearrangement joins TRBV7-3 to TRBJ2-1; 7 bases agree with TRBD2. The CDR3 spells CASSLTSGPYNEQFF. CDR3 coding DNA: TGTGCCAGCAGCTTAACTAGCGGGCCTTACAATGAGCAGTTCTTC.